This entry lists 27 T cell receptor beta chains sequenced from one sample in a study of T cells in Graves' hyperthyroidism and ophthalmopathy. RNA transcripts gave rise to amplified TCR beta CDR3 regions. HTBI primers were used for first-round RT-PCR of the TCR CDR3. One entry per CDR3 protein results from TCRdb running MiXCR on the multiplex PCR reads. The table includes 300,000 to 450,000 distinct CDR3 sequences, 17% detected once. Specimen: blood. The origin of the receptors is a woman under 40 with Graves' hyperthyroidism that later progressed to Graves' ophthalmopathy.

For this clonotype: This sequence may be a read error, since a much larger clone differs from it by one base. V usage is TRBV3-1 and J usage is TRBJ2-3; D might be TRBD1 (5 bases). Germline CDR1 LGHDT, CDR2 YNNKEL (reference sequence). The CDR3 spans 13 residues. The chain's CDR3 is CASSQGATDTHYF. CDR3 nucleotides: TGTGCCAGCAGCCAAGGCGCGACAGATACGCACTATTTT.

This clonotype was counted only a few times. The V call is TRBV20-1, the J call TRBJ1-2, with TRBD1 as a possible D gene (5 bases). The V gene's germline CDR1 is DFQATT and CDR2 SNEGSKA (reference sequence). Trimming removed 2 bases at V and 9 bases at J, with 16 bases between. This CDR3 region has 13 residues. The CDR3 is CSARQGVTFSYTF. The DNA of the CDR3 is TGCAGTGCTAGACAGGGAGTTACGTTTAGCTACACCTTC.

In regard to this clonotype: An end of the junction does not agree with germline; a read error may underlie this. The rearrangement joins TRBV6-1 to TRBJ2-2; D may be TRBD2 (7 bases). The CDR3 consists of 17 residues. The germline CDR1 and CDR2 sequences are MNHNS and SASEGT. The CDR3 loop is CANSARGGGANTGELFF. CDR3 DNA: TGTGCCAACAGTGCACGTGGGGGGGGCGCGAACACCGGGGAGCTGTTTTTT.

This clonotype was observed at least ten times. The chain couples TRBV19 to TRBJ2-7; 11 nucleotides line up with TRBD2. Germline values: CDR1 LNHDA, CDR2 SQIVND (reference sequence). Losses at the gene ends were 4 bases for V and 6 bases for J; bases not matched to a gene: 8. There are 15 residues in the CDR3. The CDR3 region has the DNA TGTGCCAGTAGTACACTAGCGGGAGCTTCAACCGAGCAGTACTTC. It codes for CASSTLAGASTEQYF.

The chain has TRBV7-9 and TRBJ2-1; TRBD2 agrees at 11 bases. The CDR3 has 15 residues. Trimming removed 2 bases from V and 8 bases from J; junction bases left unmatched: 5. Germline V gives CDR1 SEHNR, CDR2 FQNEAQ (reference sequence). The chain's CDR3 is CASSLRLAGFHEQFF. CDR3 DNA: TGTGCCAGCAGCTTACGACTAGCGGGATTTCATGAGCAGTTCTTC. The full variable domain, completed using reference TRBV7-9 and TRBJ2-1, is DTGVSQNPRHKITKRGQNVTFRCDPISEHNRLYWYRQTLGQGPEFLTYFQNEAQLEKSRLLSDRFSAERPKGSFSTLEIQRTEQGDSAMYLCASSLRLAGFHEQFFGPGTRLTVL.

V usage is TRBV29-1 and J usage is TRBJ2-1; 11 nucleotides line up with TRBD2. This CDR3 region has 14 residues. CDR1 is SQVTM, CDR2 ANQGSEA, per germline. V trimming: 7 bases; J trimming: 6 bases; junction bases outside the gene matches: 8. The CDR3: CSAPLAGGINEQFF. The CDR3 DNA reads TGCAGCGCTCCGTTAGCGGGGGGGATCAATGAGCAGTTCTTC.

Many counts were recorded for this clonotype. DNA for the CDR3: TGCAGTGCTAGCGACAGTAACACCGGGGAGCTGTTTTTT. Translation gives CSASDSNTGELFF. This rearrangement joins TRBV20-1 to TRBJ2-2; perhaps TRBD1 as D (5 bases). In germline, CDR1 is DFQATT, CDR2 SNEGSKA (reference sequence). Trimming removed 3 bases from V and 2 bases from J, with 7 bases in between. The CDR3 is made up of 13 amino acids.

This clonotype was picked up many times. Written as DNA, the CDR3 is TGTGCCAGCAGTTTCTGGACAGAAGAGACCCAGTACTTC. Residues: CASSFWTEETQYF. The chain links TRBV28 to TRBJ2-5; possibly TRBD1 for D (6 bases). CDR1 MDHEN and CDR2 SYDVKM come from the germline V gene. V shed 3 bases and J shed 3 bases, with 8 bases lying between them. The CDR3 is made up of 13 amino acids.

This chain's CDR3 is CASSLGPWYTEAFF. The CDR3 nucleotides read TGTGCCAGCAGCTTAGGACCGTGGTACACTGAAGCTTTCTTT. The V call is TRBV7-9, the J call TRBJ1-1, with unresolved D. This CDR3 is 14 amino acids long. Germline V gene sequence: CDR1 SEHNR, CDR2 FQNEAQ (reference sequence). Between the trimmed V and J ends, which lost 1 base and 3 bases, there was a span of 9 bases.

This clonotype was observed a handful of times. The rearrangement uses TRBV4-1 and TRBJ2-5; 9 bases agree with TRBD2. Trimming at V came to 2 bases and at J to 7 bases, leaving 8 bases not matched to a gene. Germline loops: CDR1 MGHRA, CDR2 YSYEKL. This CDR3 comprises 15 residues. This chain's CDR3 is CASSQTSGSAGTQYF. The CDR3 DNA reads as TGCGCCAGCAGCCAAACTAGCGGGTCGGCCGGGACCCAGTACTTC.

This clonotype was observed many times. The chain uses TRBV29-1 and TRBJ2-5; D gene ambiguous. CDR3 length: 12 residues. The V gene lost 4 bases and the J gene lost 3 bases, with 9 bases spanning the gap. The V gene's germline CDR1 is SQVTM and CDR2 ANQGSEA. CDR3 coding DNA: TGCAGCGTTGGGTGGGGTAAAGAGACCCAGTACTTC. This translates into CSVGWGKETQYF.

This clonotype was seen repeatedly, ten times or more. The chain links TRBV28 to TRBJ2-2; 8 bases agree with TRBD1. Trimming removed 4 bases from V and 2 bases from J; junction bases left unmatched: 9. The CDR3 is 17 residues long. CDR1 and CDR2 from the germline V gene are MDHEN and SYDVKM. CDR3 residues: CASSSTDRASNTGELFF. DNA for the CDR3: TGTGCCAGCAGTTCGACGGACAGGGCGAGCAACACCGGGGAGCTGTTTTTT.

J is TRBJ1-3 and V is TRBV19; 7 bases are shared with TRBD1. With 8 bases clipped from V and 4 bases from J, the junction kept 8 bases outside the gene matches. Germline V CDR1 and CDR2: LNHDA, SQIVND (reference sequence). The CDR3 loop spans 14 amino acids. The CDR3 loop reads CASSNRGWGNTIYF. CDR3 in DNA: TGTGCCAGTTCGAACAGGGGTTGGGGAAACACCATATATTTT.

The rearrangement joins TRBV5-1 to TRBJ2-7; possible D gene TRBD1, 6 bases. Trimming removed 4 bases at V and 4 bases at J, with 12 bases between. There are 13 residues in the CDR3. The V gene's germline CDR1 is SGHRS and CDR2 YFSETQ. CDR3: CASSVGQMYEQYF. In DNA, the CDR3 is TGCGCCAGCAGCGTGGGACAAATGTACGAGCAGTACTTC.

This clonotype has a count of ten or more. The V gene is TRBV6-1, the J gene TRBJ2-5, with 10 bases that match TRBD1. The CDR3 is 14 residues long. Looked up from germline, CDR1 is MNHNS and CDR2 is SASEGT. V trimming: 3 bases; J trimming: 4 bases; junction bases outside the gene matches: 2. CDR3 residues: CASSEGQGRETQYF. The CDR3 region has the DNA TGTGCCAGCAGTGAGGGACAGGGGAGAGAGACCCAGTACTTC.

This clonotype came up many times. V usage is TRBV18 and J usage is TRBJ2-7; D unresolved. V dropped 5 bases and J dropped 3 bases, with 8 bases sitting between them. CDR1 and CDR2 (germline): KGHSH, LQKENI. The length of the CDR3 is 12 residues. The CDR3 reads CASSTDGYEQYF. DNA of the CDR3: TGTGCCAGCTCAACCGACGGCTACGAGCAGTACTTC.

The genes are TRBV7-2 and TRBJ2-7; TRBD2 matches at 9 bases. Germline V CDR1 and CDR2: SGHTA, FQGNSA. The CDR3 runs 17 residues. The ends lost 6 bases at V and 0 bases at J; junction bases unmatched: 12. In DNA form, the CDR3 reads TGTGCCAGCAGGGTACCGGGACTAGCTGATAGCTCCTACGAGCAGTACTTC. Residues: CASRVPGLADSSYEQYF. Filled out from reference TRBV7-2 and TRBJ2-7, the complete variable domain reads GAGVSQSPSNKVTEKGKDVELRCDPISGHTALYWYRQSLGQGLEFLIYFQGNSAPDKSGLPSDRFSAERTGGSVSTLTIQRTQQEDSAVYLCASRVPGLADSSYEQYFGPGTRLTVT.

This clonotype has a count of ten or more. The chain uses TRBV6-1 and TRBJ1-1; D gene uncertain. Germline V CDR1 and CDR2: MNHNS, SASEGT. Trimming removed 5 bases from V and 1 base from J, with 8 bases in between. This CDR3 spans 13 amino acids. The DNA of the CDR3 is TGTGCCAGCAGTTCGGGCCAGAACACTGAAGCTTTCTTT. Its translation: CASSSGQNTEAFF.

This clonotype was observed at least ten times. This chain links TRBV7-9 with TRBJ2-3, with TRBD2 matching over 9 bases. Trimming at V came to 0 bases and at J to 2 bases, leaving 3 bases not matched to a gene. Germline values: CDR1 SEHNR, CDR2 FQNEAQ (reference sequence). The CDR3 loop spans 16 amino acids. CDR3 sequence reads: CASSLAQRGDTDTQYF. In nucleotides, the CDR3 is TGTGCCAGCAGCTTAGCGCAGCGGGGGGACACAGATACGCAGTATTTT.

This clonotype showed up many times. The rearrangement links TRBV11-2 to TRBJ2-2; TRBD2 matches at 7 bases. CDR3 length equals 16 residues. The trim removed 5 bases at V and 3 bases at J, leaving 9 bases unmatched. Germline values: CDR1 SGHAT, CDR2 FQNNGV. CDR3 in amino acids: CASSPISGVHTGELFF. Here the CDR3 DNA reads TGTGCCAGCAGCCCGATCAGCGGGGTGCACACCGGGGAGCTGTTTTTT.

This clonotype occurred a few times. The chain joins TRBV7-9 to TRBJ2-5; 13 bases align to TRBD2. CDR3 length: 17 residues. V lost 6 bases to trimming and J lost 2 bases; unmatched junction nucleotides: 9. In germline, CDR1 is SEHNR, CDR2 FQNEAQ (reference sequence). This chain's CDR3 is CASRSGLAGPAQETQYF. CDR3 DNA: TGTGCCAGCAGATCGGGACTAGCGGGACCGGCGCAAGAGACCCAGTACTTC.

At least ten counts were recorded for this clonotype. The rearrangement links TRBV27 to TRBJ1-5, with a weak D call TRBD1 (5 bases). Germline lookup yields CDR1 MNHEY and CDR2 SMNVEV (reference sequence). This CDR3 has 15 amino acids. Trimming took 2 bases from V and 2 from J, leaving 10 bases between them. DNA of the CDR3: TGTGCCAGCAGTTTAGGCTTGGGGGGCAATCAGCCCCAGCATTTT. Translating gives CASSLGLGGNQPQHF.

This clonotype was found many times. The V gene is TRBV28, the J gene TRBJ1-5; D not resolved. Trimming took off 7 bases at V and 11 bases at J, with 21 bases between the two ends. The germline V gene encodes CDR1 MDHEN and CDR2 SYDVKM. This CDR3 has 14 residues. The CDR3 sequence: CASTSGDGLRTQHF. CDR3 in DNA: TGTGCCAGCACCAGTGGAGATGGTCTTAGGACCCAGCATTTT.

This clonotype was detected only a few times. The rearrangement uses TRBV24-1 and TRBJ2-2, with a tentative D call TRBD1 (6 bases). The CDR3 is 14 amino acids. The germline V gene has CDR1 KGHDR and CDR2 SFDVKD. Trimming cost V 9 bases and J 1 base, with 11 bases left between them. CDR3 nucleotide sequence: TGTGCCACCTCGGGACATTTGAACACCGGGGAGCTGTTTTTT. Its translation: CATSGHLNTGELFF.

The rearrangement joins TRBV7-2 to TRBJ1-1, with D hard to call. CDR3 length: 14 residues. Germline V gives CDR1 SGHTA, CDR2 FQGNSA. V lost 10 bases and J 1 base, leaving 16 bases between the germline ends. The CDR3 DNA is TGTGCCACCCAGCTTAGAGCGTGGAACACTGAAGCTTTCTTT. This encodes CATQLRAWNTEAFF.

J is TRBJ1-2 and V is TRBV6-1, with D unresolved. V was trimmed by 6 bases and J by 6 bases, leaving 17 bases between them. Germline V gene lookup returns CDR1 MNHNS and CDR2 SASEGT. This CDR3 is built from 14 residues. The CDR3 here is CASRFEAVPDGYTF. The CDR3, as DNA: TGTGCCAGCAGATTTGAGGCGGTTCCGGATGGCTACACCTTC.

This clonotype was seen a handful of times. V is TRBV2 and J is TRBJ1-4, with D tentatively TRBD1 (5 bases). CDR3 size: 16 residues. The germline CDR1 and CDR2 sequences are SNHLY and FYNNEI. Trimming took off 4 bases at V and 7 bases at J, with 19 bases between the two ends. For the CDR3, the DNA is TGTGCCAGCAGTGCCCTGGGCAGGGCCCGGGGTGAAAAACTGTTTTTT. This encodes CASSALGRARGEKLFF.